This record concerns one T cell receptor (beta chain) sequence. The table lists this clonotype with many counts. Its antigen is still unknown. Base qualities are not at hand, and no much larger clone is one base apart. cDNA synthesis used template-switch 5'RACE with a primer carrying a 10-nucleotide random unique molecular identifier tagging each TCR transcript. Each sequencing run produced over 180 million TCR-beta sequences covering 15-18 subjects. Total RNA was extracted with the RNeasy kit. TCR-beta VDJ regions were amplified with primers for the TCR constant region and the 5'RACE anchor, using the KAPA Real-time Library Amplification kit. Sample indexes and Illumina adaptors were added in a first PCR, and a second PCR then increased library yield. After purification with Ampure beads, the TCR product of roughly 650 bp was size-selected on a 2% E-gel SizeSelection system. Before pooling, library quality was assessed on a Bioanalyzer, concentration was determined with Qubit, and library quantification was performed with the Kapa Library Quantification kit. An Illumina HiSeq 2500 sequenced the libraries paired-end 2 x 150 bp. To increase sequence diversity, roughly 24-32% phiX was spiked into each library pool. The study's processing was this. Quality-filtered reads were processed with the UMI-based MiGEC pipeline, which removed over 75% of raw TCR sequences during error correction. VDJ genes were aligned to IMGT germline references, and each clonotype was defined by a unique CDR3 amino acid sequence together with V-J genes. Clonal expansion, Shannon diversity, and CDR3 relatedness (CalcPairwiseDistances, ClusterSamples) were evaluated with VDJtools, and phylogenetic trees were built with CLCbio workbench. Clones with at least 8 unique UMIs were defined as expanded, with this threshold being based on coefficient-of-variation modelling across technical triplicates. TCRdb trimmed the raw reads at Q25, called clones with MiXCR and kept productive beta chains. Each CDR3 protein appears once, grouped with its most common genes and DNA. The V and J calls here are based on TCRdb, not the publication. Recorded for this sample are about 79,000 distinct CDR3 sequences; 13% to 15% of them occurred a single time. The ten largest clonotypes hold 6.5% to 8% of the sample.

Blood bank volunteers in Maryland, USA served as the healthy controls. For unsorted PBMC libraries, 2 million PBMCs were used after storage in RNAlater at -80 degrees C until RNA extraction. PBMCs were separated from peripheral blood using Ficoll-Hypaque density gradient centrifugation and then cryopreserved in liquid nitrogen. The sample comes from a study of neurological immune-mediated disorders (dated by TCRdb to the late 2010s). Describing the broader study: Using UMI-based sequencing, the study compared peripheral blood TCR-beta repertoires from patients with HTLV-I-associated myelopathy (HAM/TSP), patients with multiple sclerosis, and healthy controls. Longitudinal samples, technical triplicates and paired sorted CD4+ and CD8+ T-cell subsets, alongside PBMC samples, were included among the roughly 100 TCR-beta libraries. The cohort comprised 68 subjects: around 15 HAM/TSP patients, around 34 multiple sclerosis patients and about 20 healthy controls.

General findings and caveats noted by the study authors: Expanded clones from different subjects shared no identical CDR3 amino acid sequences, which suggests that TCR-beta repertoires were private in all groups. The highest TCR clonal expansion was observed in HAM/TSP patients, whereas the lowest was observed in MS patients, even when compared with healthy controls.

In the germline V gene, CDR1 corresponds to SGHRS and CDR2 to YFSETQ. Here V drops 4 bases and J drops 6 bases, and the junction holds 9 bases not matched to any gene. The CDR3 goes from the cysteine to the phenylalanine over 15 residues. Only the CDR3 DNA is retained, 45 bases long and in frame from the first base. The sequence was collected from a woman aged 45-59 years in good health. Material: PBMCs. The chain employs TRBV5-1 and TRBJ2-1; 8 junctional bases match TRBD1. The DNA reads TGCGCCAGCAGCCCGTTTACAGGGGGGTCCAATGAGCAGTTCTTC. This yields the protein CASSPFTGGSNEQFF.